This T cell receptor beta chain was found in a study of cytomegalovirus exposure and HLA in healthy donors. The overall study: Earlier, approximately 190 million T cells were analyzed, and about 100 million unique TCR beta sequences were found among them.

With 60 Vbeta and 13 Jbeta primers, the PCR was carried out. Method: immunoSEQ multiplex PCR; TCRdb's copy keeps in-frame clones and lacks some. The sample includes around 63,000 clones, approximately 79% seen only once; the top ten take roughly 3%. Germline CDR1 reads SGDLS; CDR2 reads YYNGEE. The CDR3 length is 14 residues. V dropped 3 bases and J dropped 3 bases, with 12 bases sitting between them. Material: PBMCs. This clonotype was sampled from a woman in her twenties or thirties in good health and CMV-seronegative. The chain recombines TRBV9 with TRBJ1-1, with D perhaps matching TRBD1 (6 bases). CDR3 sequence reads: CASSERGRDTEAFF. The CDR3 region has the DNA TGTGCCAGCAGCGAGCGGGGGCGCGACACTGAAGCTTTCTTT.